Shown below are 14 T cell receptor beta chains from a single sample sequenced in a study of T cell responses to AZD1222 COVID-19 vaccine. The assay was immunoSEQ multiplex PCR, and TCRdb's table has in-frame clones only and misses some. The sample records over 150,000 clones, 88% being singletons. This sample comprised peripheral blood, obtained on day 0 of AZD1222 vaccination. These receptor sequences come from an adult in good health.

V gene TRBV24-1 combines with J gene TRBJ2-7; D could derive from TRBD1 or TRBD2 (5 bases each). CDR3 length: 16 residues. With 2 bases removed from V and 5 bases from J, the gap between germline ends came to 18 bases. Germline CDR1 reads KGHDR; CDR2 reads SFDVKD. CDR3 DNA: TGTGCCACCAGTGATTGGGACGGCCGACCCGTCCACGAGCAGTACTTC. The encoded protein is CATSDWDGRPVHEQYF.

This CDR3 is CASSIGETSGYTF. The CDR3 bases are TGTGCCAGTAGTATAGGGGAGACCAGCGGCTACACCTTC. The chain employs TRBV19 and TRBJ1-2; D not certain. Trimming left V 1 base short and J 8 bases short, with 11 bases between. The CDR3 covers 13 residues. CDR1 is LNHDA, CDR2 SQIVND, per germline (reference sequence).

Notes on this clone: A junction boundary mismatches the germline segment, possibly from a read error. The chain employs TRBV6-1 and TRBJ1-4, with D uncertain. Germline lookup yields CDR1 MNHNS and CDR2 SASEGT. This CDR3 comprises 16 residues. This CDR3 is CASSEVYFSVDLKNHF. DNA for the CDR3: TGTGCCAGCAGTGAAGTTTATTTCAGCGTCGATTTGAAAAACCATTTT.

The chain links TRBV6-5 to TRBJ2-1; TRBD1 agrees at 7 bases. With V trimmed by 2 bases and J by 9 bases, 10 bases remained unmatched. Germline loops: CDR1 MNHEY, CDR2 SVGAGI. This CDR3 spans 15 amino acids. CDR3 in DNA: TGTGCCAGCAGTTACGTCGGACAGGACAATGTTGAGCAGTTCTTC. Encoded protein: CASSYVGQDNVEQFF.

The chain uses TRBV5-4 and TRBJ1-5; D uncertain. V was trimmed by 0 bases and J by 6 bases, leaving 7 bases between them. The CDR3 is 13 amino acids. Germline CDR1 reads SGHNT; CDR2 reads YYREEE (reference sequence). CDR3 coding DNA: TGTGCCAGCAGCTTGGAGGCATCTCAGCCCCAGCATTTT. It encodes CASSLEASQPQHF.

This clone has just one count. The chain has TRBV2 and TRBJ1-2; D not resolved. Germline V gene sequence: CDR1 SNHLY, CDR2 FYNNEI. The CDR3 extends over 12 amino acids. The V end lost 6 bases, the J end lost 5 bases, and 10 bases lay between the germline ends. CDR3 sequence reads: CASRRDPYGYTF. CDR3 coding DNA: TGTGCCAGCAGACGCGACCCGTATGGCTACACCTTC.

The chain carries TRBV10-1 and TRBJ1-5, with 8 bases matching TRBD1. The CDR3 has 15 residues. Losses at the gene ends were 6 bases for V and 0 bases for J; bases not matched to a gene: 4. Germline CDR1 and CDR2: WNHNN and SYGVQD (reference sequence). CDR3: CASRQGDYSNQPQHF. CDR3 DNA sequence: TGCGCCAGCAGACAGGGGGACTATAGCAATCAGCCCCAGCATTTT.

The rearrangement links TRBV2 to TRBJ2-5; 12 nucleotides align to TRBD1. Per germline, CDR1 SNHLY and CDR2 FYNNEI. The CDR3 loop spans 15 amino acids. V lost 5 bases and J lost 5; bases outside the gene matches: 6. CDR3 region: CASSTGTGGGETQYF. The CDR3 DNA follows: TGTGCCAGCAGTACCGGGACAGGGGGCGGGGAGACCCAGTACTTC. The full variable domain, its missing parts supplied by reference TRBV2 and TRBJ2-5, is EPEVTQTPSHQVTQMGQEVILRCVPISNHLYFYWYRQILGQKVEFLVSFYNNEISEKSEIFDDQFSVERPDGSNFTLKIRSTKLEDSAMYFCASSTGTGGGETQYFGPGTRLLVL.

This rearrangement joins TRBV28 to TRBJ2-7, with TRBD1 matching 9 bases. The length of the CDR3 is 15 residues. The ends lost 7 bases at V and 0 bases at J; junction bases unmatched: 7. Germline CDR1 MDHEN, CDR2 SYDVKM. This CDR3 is CASNTDRGVSYEQYF. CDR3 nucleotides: TGTGCCAGCAATACTGACAGGGGGGTCTCCTACGAGCAGTACTTC.

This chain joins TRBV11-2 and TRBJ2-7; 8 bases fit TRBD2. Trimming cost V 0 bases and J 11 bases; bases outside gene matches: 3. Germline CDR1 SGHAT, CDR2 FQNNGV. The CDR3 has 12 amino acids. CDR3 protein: CASSLDRTSKYF. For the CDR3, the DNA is TGTGCCAGCAGCTTAGATCGGACTAGCAAGTACTTC.

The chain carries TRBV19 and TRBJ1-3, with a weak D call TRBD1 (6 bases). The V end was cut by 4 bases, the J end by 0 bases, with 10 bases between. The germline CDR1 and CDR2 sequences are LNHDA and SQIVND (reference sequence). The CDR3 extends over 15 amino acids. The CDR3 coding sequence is TGTGCCAGTAGTACCCGGACAGTCTCTGGAAACACCATATATTTT. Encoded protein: CASSTRTVSGNTIYF.

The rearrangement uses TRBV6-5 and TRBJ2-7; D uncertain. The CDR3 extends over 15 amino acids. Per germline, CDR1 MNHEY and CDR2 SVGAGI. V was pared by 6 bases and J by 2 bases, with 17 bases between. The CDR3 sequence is CASRLAEMEPYEQYF. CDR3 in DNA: TGTGCCAGCAGGCTCGCGGAGATGGAGCCCTACGAGCAGTACTTC.

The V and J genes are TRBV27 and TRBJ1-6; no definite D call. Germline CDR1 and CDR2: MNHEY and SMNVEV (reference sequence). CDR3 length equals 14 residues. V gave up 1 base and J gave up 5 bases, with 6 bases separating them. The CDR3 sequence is CASSLFRNNSPLHF. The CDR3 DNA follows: TGTGCCAGCAGTTTATTCAGAAATAATTCACCCCTCCACTTT.

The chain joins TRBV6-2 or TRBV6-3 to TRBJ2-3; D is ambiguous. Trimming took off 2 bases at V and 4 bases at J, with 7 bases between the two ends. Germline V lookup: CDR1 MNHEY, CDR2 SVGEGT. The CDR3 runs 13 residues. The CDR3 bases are TGTGCCAGCAGTTACCCCCCCCCAGATACGCAGTATTTT. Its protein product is CASSYPPPDTQYF.